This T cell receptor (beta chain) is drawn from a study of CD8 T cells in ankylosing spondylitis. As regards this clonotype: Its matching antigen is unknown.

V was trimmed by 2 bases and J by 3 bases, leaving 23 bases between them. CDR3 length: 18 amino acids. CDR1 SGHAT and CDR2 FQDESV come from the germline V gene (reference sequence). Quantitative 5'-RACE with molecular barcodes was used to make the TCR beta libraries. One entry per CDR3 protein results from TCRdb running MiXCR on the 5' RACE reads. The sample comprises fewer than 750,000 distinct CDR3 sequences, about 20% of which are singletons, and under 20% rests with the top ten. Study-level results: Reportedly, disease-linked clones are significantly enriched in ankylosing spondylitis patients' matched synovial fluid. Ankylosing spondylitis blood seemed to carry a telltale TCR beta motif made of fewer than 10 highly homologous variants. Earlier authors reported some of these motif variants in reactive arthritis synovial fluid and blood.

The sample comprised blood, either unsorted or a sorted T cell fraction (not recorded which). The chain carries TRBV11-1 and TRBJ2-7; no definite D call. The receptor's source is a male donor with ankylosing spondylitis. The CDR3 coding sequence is TGTGCCAGCAGCTTATTTGTCTCCTCATCCCTTGTACACTACGAGCAGTACTTC. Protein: CASSLFVSSSLVHYEQYF.